Shown below are 3 T cell receptor beta chains from a single sample sequenced in a study of response to subunit inactivated influenza vaccine listed by TCRdb under 2018. Library construction relied on RT-PCR. The data were produced on an Illumina HiSeq 2500. TCRdb reprocessing: public reads trimmed at Q25 with fastp, clones called with MiXCR, in-frame beta chains kept. Identical CDR3 proteins give one entry, which carries the most common genes and DNA. The sample includes approximately 530,000 distinct CDR3 sequences, with less than 10% observed a single time. About an eighth of the sample is taken by the ten largest. Sequencing was performed on PBMCs from blood, taken about 24 months after vaccination. These receptors came from a man in his fifties or sixties who received an inactivated influenza vaccine. Donor details come from another sample of the same person, matched by shared clones.

The chain uses TRBV5-6 and TRBJ2-7; no reliable D call. Trimming stripped 3 bases from V and 7 bases from J, with 14 bases between. Germline V lookup: CDR1 SGHDT, CDR2 YYEEEE. The CDR3 covers 13 residues. CDR3 sequence reads: CASSSSLGQEQYF. CDR3 sequence (DNA): TGTGCCAGCAGCTCGAGTCTTGGGCAGGAGCAGTACTTC. Drawing the rest from reference TRBV5-6 and TRBJ2-7, the complete variable domain is DAGVTQSPTHLIKTRGQQVTLRCSPKSGHDTVSWYQQALGQGPQFIFQYYEEEERQRGNFPDRFSGHQFPNYSSELNVNALLLGDSALYLCASSSSLGQEQYFGPGTRLTVT.

This clonotype was counted between two and nine times. The J gene is TRBJ2-7, the V gene TRBV15, with 7 bases aligning to TRBD1. Germline CDR1 LNHNV, CDR2 YYDKDF (reference sequence). V lost 2 bases to trimming and J lost 5 bases; unmatched junction nucleotides: 6. The CDR3 contains 14 residues. The CDR3 reads CATSRLIQGNEQYF. The CDR3 DNA reads as TGTGCCACCAGCAGACTGATACAGGGGAACGAGCAGTACTTC.

In this sample, this clonotype turned up a few times. The chain combines TRBV20-1 with TRBJ2-1; 8 bases agree with TRBD2. The CDR3 length is 17 residues. V gave up 5 bases and J gave up 0 bases; unmatched junction bases: 12. Germline V gene lookup returns CDR1 DFQATT and CDR2 SNEGSKA (reference sequence). The DNA of the CDR3 is TGCAGTGCTTTGGGGCTAGCGGGCGCGTCCTCCTACAATGAGCAGTTCTTC. This sequence encodes CSALGLAGASSYNEQFF.